This TCR beta chain was documented in a study of blood T cell repertoires in COVID-19. Recruitment covered 20 to 25 US areas and drew participants whose ages spanned roughly 18 to 90 years. The study assigned cohorts using participant-reported clinical history. In the authors' methods: Estimation of nucleated cell counts relied on the amplification of reference gene primers. The protocol was immunoSEQ multiplex PCR, while the TCRdb copy is restricted to in-frame clones and leaves out a portion. The DNA gave D and trimming, while V, J and clone size come from that table. Here the sample spans about 410,000 clones, around 91% being singletons. The CDR3 consists of 13 residues. Germline trimming cut 6 bases from V and 3 bases from J; bases unmatched to any gene: 3.

V and J are TRBV12-3 or TRBV12-4 and TRBJ1-2; 8 nucleotides agree with TRBD1. Sequences were obtained from PBMCs or T cells enriched from blood (not recorded which). The sequence was collected from a man in his late teens or twenties who had recovered from COVID-19. The CDR3 protein is CASRPGGDYGYTF. The CDR3 DNA follows: TGTGCCAGCAGGCCAGGGGGCGACTATGGCTACACCTTC.